This T cell receptor beta chain was retrieved from a study of CD8 T cells in Susac syndrome. The RNA, about 0.45 to 1 ug, was put through reverse transcription using random hexamers. Each CDR3 protein is one row after TCRdb ran MiXCR on the immunoSEQ multiplex PCR reads. Of around 120,000 distinct CDR3 sequences in the sample, about 95% were seen once. The sequenced sample consisted of CD4+ T cells from PBMCs. The receptor's source is a human donor with multiple sclerosis.

The DNA for the CDR3 is TGCGCCAGCAGCCAAGCCCTCGGGGGGTACACTGAAGCTTTCTTT. It translates to CASSQALGGYTEAFF. V is TRBV4-3 and J is TRBJ1-1; possibly TRBD1 for D (5 bases). Looked up from germline, CDR1 is LGHNA and CDR2 is YSLEER. The CDR3 loop spans 15 amino acids. Between the trimmed V and J ends, which lost 1 base and 3 bases, there was a span of 12 bases.